This entry features one TCR beta chain sequence. This entry belongs to a study of blood T cell repertoires in COVID-19. About the study: Both acute and convalescent COVID-19 samples were obtained from the United States, Italy and Spain. T cells, B-cell-depleted T cells, or PBMCs provided the cDNA or gDNA that served as material.

In the source study's methods: Amplification of reference gene primers was used by the study to estimate nucleated cell counts. Using immunoSEQ multiplex PCR, the repertoire was profiled, and TCRdb retains in-frame clones only, with some absent. D and trimming come from the DNA, and the V and J calls and clone size come from that table. The sample yields over 55,000 clones, over 65% seen once. The TCR sequence derives from a woman aged 70-85 years with acute or convalescent COVID-19. Input material: peripheral blood.

This CDR3 is CASSYNRDYGYTF. Here the CDR3 DNA reads TGTGCCAGCAGTTACAACAGGGACTATGGCTACACCTTC. V and J are TRBV6-2 or TRBV6-3 and TRBJ1-2; TRBD1 might be the D (6 bases). CDR3 size: 13 residues. Trimming took 2 bases from V and 3 from J, leaving 7 bases between them. In germline, CDR1 is MNHEY, CDR2 SVGEGT.